This T cell receptor (beta chain) was recovered during a study of spatial heterogeneity in lung cancer. In the study overall: Correlation of TCR transcript counts in tumor regions with a T cell module score from matched bulk RNA-seq was strong.

This clonotype qualifies as medium-sized. Its antigen is as yet unknown. Time point: sample taken at primary tumor resection. TCRdb ran MiXCR on the 5' RACE reads and lists one entry per CDR3 protein. The sample yields 2,000 to 2,500 distinct CDR3 sequences, under 9% seen once. Germline V CDR1 and CDR2: SGHVS, FQNEAQ. The CDR3 sequence is 14 residues long. V lost 5 bases, J lost 3 bases, and 13 bases lay in between. General observations from the study: The number of expanded tumor alpha and beta chains correlated with mutation number.

The source was lung tumor tissue, collected at surgery. The sequence derives from a male donor with early-stage non-small cell lung cancer. The rearrangement uses TRBV7-8 and TRBJ1-2; D is possibly TRBD1 (6 bases). The CDR3 loop is CASSPNRVDYGYTF. The DNA of the CDR3 is TGTGCCAGCAGCCCAAACAGGGTTGACTATGGCTACACCTTC. The full variable domain, in which reference TRBV7-8 and TRBJ1-2 provide the parts outside the CDR3, is GAGVSQSPRYKVAKRGQDVALRCDPISGHVSLFWYQQALGQGPEFLTYFQNEAQLDKSGLPSDRFFAERPEGSVSTLKIQRTQQEDSAVYLCASSPNRVDYGYTFGSGTRLTVV.